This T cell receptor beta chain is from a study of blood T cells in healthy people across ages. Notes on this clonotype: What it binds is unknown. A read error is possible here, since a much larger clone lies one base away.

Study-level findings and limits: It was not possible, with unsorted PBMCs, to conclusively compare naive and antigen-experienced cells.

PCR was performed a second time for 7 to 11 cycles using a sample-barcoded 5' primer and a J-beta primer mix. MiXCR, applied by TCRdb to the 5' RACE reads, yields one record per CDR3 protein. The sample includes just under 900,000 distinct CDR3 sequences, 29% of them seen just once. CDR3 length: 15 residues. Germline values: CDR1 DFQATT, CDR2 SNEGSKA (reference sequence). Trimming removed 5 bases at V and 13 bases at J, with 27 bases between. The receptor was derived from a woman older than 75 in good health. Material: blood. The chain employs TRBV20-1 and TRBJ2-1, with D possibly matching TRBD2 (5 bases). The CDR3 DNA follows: TGCAGTGCTCGAAAAATCGCCCCAGGAGGAGAGACCCAGTTCTTC. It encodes CSARKIAPGGETQFF.